These 8 T cell receptor beta chains originate from one sample sequenced in a study of CD8+CD57+ T cells in acquired aplastic anemia. Genomic DNA acted as the template from which TCR beta VDJ combination and CDR3 sequence profiling were carried out. MiXCR, applied by TCRdb to the reads, yields one record per CDR3 protein. The table lists roughly 61,000 distinct CDR3 sequences, just over 55% of them singletons. The patients chosen for sequencing had shown expansion of CD8+CD57+ cells (detected by flow cytometry). Material: sorted CD4+, CD8+, or CD8+CD57+ T cells (not recorded which) from PBMCs. The receptors were gathered from a human donor with aplastic anemia.

V is TRBV4-2 and J is TRBJ1-1; TRBD1 is a possible D gene (6 bases). The V gene lost 1 base and the J gene lost 0 bases, with 9 bases spanning the gap. This CDR3 has 15 amino acids. Germline assignment: CDR1 LGHNA and CDR2 YNFKEQ. For the CDR3, the DNA is TGTGCCAGCAGCCAAGTTGGGGACATGAACACTGAAGCTTTCTTT. Its translation: CASSQVGDMNTEAFF.

The chain recombines TRBV29-1 with TRBJ2-5; D is possibly TRBD1 (6 bases). CDR1 is SQVTM and CDR2 is ANQGSEA in the germline V gene. The CDR3 has 13 amino acids. V shed 6 bases and J shed 4 bases, with 15 bases lying between them. CDR3 in DNA: TGCAGCGTCTCTCAGGGGAATCGAGAGACCCAGTACTTC. Its protein is CSVSQGNRETQYF. Complete variable domain (other parts from reference TRBV29-1 and TRBJ2-5): SAVISQKPSRDICQRGTSLTIQCQVDSQVTMMFWYRQQPGQSLTLIATANQGSEATYESGFVIDKFPISRPNLTFSTLTVSNMSPEDSSIYLCSVSQGNRETQYFGPGTRLLVL.

This clonotype was counted only a few times. J is TRBJ2-7 and V is TRBV11-2; D remains unclear. The CDR3 length is 16 residues. Looked up from germline, CDR1 is SGHAT and CDR2 is FQNNGV. CDR3 DNA: TGTGTCAGTAGCTTAGATCCCCGCGGAGACAAACGCGAGCAGTACGTC. It codes for CVSSLDPRGDKREQYV.

This clonotype appeared many times. The CDR3 region is CATLGRPYEQYF. Written as DNA, the CDR3 is TGCGCCACCTTGGGCAGACCCTACGAGCAGTACTTC. This rearrangement joins TRBV10-2 to TRBJ2-7; D remains unclear. Germline CDR1 WSHSY, CDR2 SAAADI. The CDR3 runs to 12 residues. Trimming removed 10 bases from V and 2 bases from J, with 12 bases in between.

The chain links TRBV25-1 to TRBJ2-2; the match to TRBD1 covers 9 bases. There are 17 residues in the CDR3. CDR1 and CDR2 from the germline V gene are MGHDK and SYGVNS. The V and J ends lost 3 bases and 2 bases, in that order; junction bases with no gene match: 7. CDR3 sequence reads: CASSDDRGKRNTGELFF. In DNA, the CDR3 is TGTGCCAGCAGTGATGACAGGGGGAAAAGAAACACCGGGGAGCTGTTTTTT.

This clonotype was found many times. The CDR3 region has the DNA TGTGCCAGCAGCTTGGGCAGGGGAGATGAGCAGTTCTTC. Encoded protein: CASSLGRGDEQFF. The chain recombines TRBV5-6 with TRBJ2-1; D might be TRBD1 (6 bases). V was trimmed by 0 bases and J by 8 bases, leaving 9 bases between them. Germline values: CDR1 SGHDT, CDR2 YYEEEE. The CDR3 covers 13 residues.

This clonotype has a handful of counts. V gene TRBV15 combines with J gene TRBJ2-3; D call uncertain. Trimming took off 0 bases at V and 4 bases at J, with 2 bases between the two ends. The CDR3 has 12 amino acids. CDR1 and CDR2 from the germline V gene are LNHNV and YYDKDF (reference sequence). This CDR3 reads CATSRDADTQYF. The CDR3 DNA reads TGTGCCACCAGCAGAGATGCAGATACGCAGTATTTT.

As to this clonotype: The junction departs from the called germline gene at one end, perhaps through a read error. The chain carries TRBV10-3 and TRBJ1-2; D is unclear. CDR3 length equals 15 residues. Germline CDR1 ENHRY, CDR2 SYGVKD. CDR3 DNA sequence: TGTGCCAGCAGTTACTCGAAGGCGGGCAGCCCTGGCTACACCTTC. This sequence encodes CASSYSKAGSPGYTF.